A selection of T cell receptor beta chains follows, all from one sample in a study of blood T cell repertoires in COVID-19. Generated by immunoSEQ multiplex PCR, the TCRdb table keeps only in-frame clones and is missing some. The repertoire consists of 150,000 to 180,000 clones, with around 83% occurring once and the leading ten covering more than 7.5%. Input material: peripheral blood. These receptors all come from a woman aged 50 to 60 with acute or convalescent COVID-19. The CDR3 runs from the conserved cysteine through the conserved F or W. The D gene is left open where the match is weak. A row's size may be missing; if present it is once, few, many or a size class.

cdr3_nt: TGTGCCAGCACTCGGCTCTCAGGGGGTCTTTTTGGCAATCAGCCCCAGCATTTT
cdr3_aa: CASTRLSGGLFGNQPQHF
clone_size: -
v_call: TRBV28
d_call: TRBD1
j_call: TRBJ1-5

cdr3_nt: TGTGCCAGCAGCTCCTCGTGGGACACCACAGATACGCAGTATTTT
cdr3_aa: CASSSSWDTTDTQYF
clone_size: once
v_call: TRBV7-2
d_call: -
j_call: TRBJ2-3

cdr3_nt: TGTGCCAGCAGTTTACTAACAGGGGGCGATGGCTACACCTTC
cdr3_aa: CASSLLTGGDGYTF
clone_size: -
v_call: TRBV6-5
d_call: TRBD1
j_call: TRBJ1-2

cdr3_nt: TGCGCCAGCAGCCAAGACGCGCTCCGGGAAACTAATGAAAAACTGTTTTTT
cdr3_aa: CASSQDALRETNEKLFF
clone_size: -
v_call: TRBV4-3
d_call: -
j_call: TRBJ1-4

cdr3_nt: TGTGCCAGCAGCCGATTAGCGGGAGCCCCCACAGATACGCAGTATTTT
cdr3_aa: CASSRLAGAPTDTQYF
clone_size: once
v_call: TRBV14
d_call: TRBD2
j_call: TRBJ2-3

cdr3_nt: TGCGCCAGCAGCGTTCAGGGTCGCGCTAACTATGGCTACACCTTC
cdr3_aa: CASSVQGRANYGYTF
clone_size: -
v_call: TRBV5-1
d_call: -
j_call: TRBJ1-2

cdr3_nt: TGTGCCATCAGTGCTAGCGGACAAGAGACCCAGTACTTC
cdr3_aa: CAISASGQETQYF
clone_size: -
v_call: TRBV10-3
d_call: TRBD2
j_call: TRBJ2-5

cdr3_nt: TGTGCCAGCATCCCCAGTGGTTCTAACTATGGCTACACCTTC
cdr3_aa: CASIPSGSNYGYTF
clone_size: -
v_call: TRBV6-2/TRBV6-3
d_call: -
j_call: TRBJ1-2

cdr3_nt: TGTGCCAGGAATACAGGGAGTTGGGAAGGCTACACCTTC
cdr3_aa: CARNTGSWEGYTF
clone_size: -
v_call: TRBV2
d_call: -
j_call: TRBJ1-2

cdr3_nt: TGTGCCAGCACTCCAATCGGGACTAGCGGTTACAATGAGCAGTTCTTC
cdr3_aa: CASTPIGTSGYNEQFF
clone_size: -
v_call: TRBV2
d_call: TRBD2
j_call: TRBJ2-1

cdr3_nt: TGTGCCAGCAGTTACTCCCTAGCGGGAATTGAAGAGACCCAGTACTTC
cdr3_aa: CASSYSLAGIEETQYF
clone_size: -
v_call: TRBV6-2/TRBV6-3
d_call: TRBD2
j_call: TRBJ2-5

cdr3_nt: TGTGCCAGCAGCTTAAGCGCTTCCTACGAGCAGTACTTC
cdr3_aa: CASSLSASYEQYF
clone_size: -
v_call: TRBV7-3
d_call: -
j_call: TRBJ2-7

cdr3_nt: TGTGCCAGCAGCACGGGACTTTACACCGGGGAGCTGTTTTTT
cdr3_aa: CASSTGLYTGELFF
clone_size: -
v_call: TRBV9
d_call: -
j_call: TRBJ2-2

cdr3_nt: TGTGCCAGCAGTTTGATACAGGGGGGAAACGAGCAGTACTTC
cdr3_aa: CASSLIQGGNEQYF
clone_size: -
v_call: TRBV27
d_call: TRBD1
j_call: TRBJ2-7

cdr3_nt: TGTGCCAGCTCACCTAACCAGGGGTCCTACGAGCAGTACTTC
cdr3_aa: CASSPNQGSYEQYF
clone_size: once
v_call: TRBV18
d_call: -
j_call: TRBJ2-7

cdr3_nt: TGTGCCAGCAGTTACACTCGGGATCTAAACTATGGCTACACCTTC
cdr3_aa: CASSYTRDLNYGYTF
clone_size: -
v_call: TRBV6-5
d_call: -
j_call: TRBJ1-2

cdr3_nt: TGTGCCAGCAGCCAAGGGCTAGCGGGAGGGCGCAATGAGCAGTTCTTC
cdr3_aa: CASSQGLAGGRNEQFF
clone_size: -
v_call: TRBV3-1/TRBV3-2
d_call: TRBD2
j_call: TRBJ2-1

cdr3_nt: TGTGCCCACAGGGGTCGGACAGGGCCCTACGAGCAGTACTTC
cdr3_aa: CAHRGRTGPYEQYF
clone_size: once
v_call: TRBV2
d_call: TRBD1
j_call: TRBJ2-7

cdr3_nt: TGTGCCAGCAGCGCCAGGGGGCCTAATGAAAAACTGTTTTTT
cdr3_aa: CASSARGPNEKLFF
clone_size: -
v_call: TRBV7-9
d_call: TRBD1
j_call: TRBJ1-4

cdr3_nt: TGTGCCAGCAGCTTGACACTAGCGGGGGGGATCTTCTTC
cdr3_aa: CASSLTLAGGIFF
clone_size: -
v_call: TRBV7-3
d_call: TRBD2
j_call: TRBJ2-7

cdr3_nt: TGTGCCAGCGGACTCCAGGGAGCGGGCAACACAGATACGCAGTATTTT
cdr3_aa: CASGLQGAGNTDTQYF
clone_size: -
v_call: TRBV6-6
d_call: -
j_call: TRBJ2-3

cdr3_nt: TGTGCCAGTTCGAGGGCGGCCACTGAAGCTTTCTTT
cdr3_aa: CASSRAATEAFF
clone_size: -
v_call: TRBV28
d_call: -
j_call: TRBJ1-1

cdr3_nt: TGCGCCAGCAGTCAATCCCAGGACAGGGGGCGGGGTAACTATGGCTACACCTTC
cdr3_aa: CASSQSQDRGRGNYGYTF
clone_size: -
v_call: TRBV23-1
d_call: TRBD1
j_call: TRBJ1-2

cdr3_nt: TGTGCCAGCAGCCGGACAGGGGGCGGATACGAGCAGTACTTC
cdr3_aa: CASSRTGGGYEQYF
clone_size: -
v_call: TRBV7-9
d_call: TRBD1
j_call: TRBJ2-7

cdr3_nt: TGCGCCAGCAGCCAAGATCGGAGGACTAGCGGAAAACCCTTCACCGGGGAGCTGTTTTTT
cdr3_aa: CASSQDRRTSGKPFTGELFF
clone_size: -
v_call: TRBV4-3
d_call: TRBD2
j_call: TRBJ2-2

cdr3_nt: TGTGCCAGCAGCTTAGCCGGGACAGGGGGCGACTATGGCTACACCTTC
cdr3_aa: CASSLAGTGGDYGYTF
clone_size: -
v_call: TRBV11-1
d_call: TRBD1
j_call: TRBJ1-2

cdr3_nt: TGTGCCAGCAGTTACCCCTCGACTAGCGGGGGAATAGATACGCAGTATTTT
cdr3_aa: CASSYPSTSGGIDTQYF
clone_size: -
v_call: TRBV6-2/TRBV6-3
d_call: TRBD2
j_call: TRBJ2-3